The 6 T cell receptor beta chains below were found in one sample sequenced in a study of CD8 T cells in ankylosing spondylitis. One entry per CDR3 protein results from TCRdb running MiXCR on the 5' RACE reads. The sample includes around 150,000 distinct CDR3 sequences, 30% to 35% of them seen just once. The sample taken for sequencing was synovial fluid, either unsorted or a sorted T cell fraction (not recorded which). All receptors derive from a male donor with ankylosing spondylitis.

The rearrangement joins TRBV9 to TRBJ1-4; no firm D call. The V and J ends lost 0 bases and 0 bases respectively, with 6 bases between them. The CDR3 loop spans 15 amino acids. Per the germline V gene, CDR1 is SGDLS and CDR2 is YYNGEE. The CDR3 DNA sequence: TGTGCCAGCAGCGTAGCTAAGCCAACTAATGAAAAACTGTTTTTT. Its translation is CASSVAKPTNEKLFF.

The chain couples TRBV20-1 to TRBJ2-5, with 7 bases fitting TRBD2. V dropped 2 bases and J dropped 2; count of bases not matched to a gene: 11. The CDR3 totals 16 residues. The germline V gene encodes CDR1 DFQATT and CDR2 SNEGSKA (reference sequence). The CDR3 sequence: CSARPGLGLGQETQYF. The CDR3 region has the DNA TGCAGTGCTAGACCCGGACTAGGATTAGGTCAAGAGACCCAGTACTTC.

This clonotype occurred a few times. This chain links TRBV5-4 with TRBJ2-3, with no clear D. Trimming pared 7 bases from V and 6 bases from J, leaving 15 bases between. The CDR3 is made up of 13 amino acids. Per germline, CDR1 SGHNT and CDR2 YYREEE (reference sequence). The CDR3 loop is CASSSAIKDTQYF. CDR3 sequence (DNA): TGTGCCAGCTCCTCGGCAATCAAGGATACGCAGTATTTT.

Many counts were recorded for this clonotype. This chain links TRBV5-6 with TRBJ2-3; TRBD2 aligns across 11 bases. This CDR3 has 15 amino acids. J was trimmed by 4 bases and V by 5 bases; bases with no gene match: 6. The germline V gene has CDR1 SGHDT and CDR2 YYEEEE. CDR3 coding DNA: TGTGCCAGCAGTTGGGGACTAGCGGTGGCAGATACGCAGTATTTT. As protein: CASSWGLAVADTQYF.

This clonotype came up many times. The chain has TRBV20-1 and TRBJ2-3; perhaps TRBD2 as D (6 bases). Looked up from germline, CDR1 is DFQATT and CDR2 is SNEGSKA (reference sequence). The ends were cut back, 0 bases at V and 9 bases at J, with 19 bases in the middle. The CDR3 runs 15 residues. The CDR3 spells CSARDPGGKELTQYF. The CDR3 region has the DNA TGCAGTGCTAGAGATCCAGGAGGGAAGGAGCTAACGCAGTATTTT.

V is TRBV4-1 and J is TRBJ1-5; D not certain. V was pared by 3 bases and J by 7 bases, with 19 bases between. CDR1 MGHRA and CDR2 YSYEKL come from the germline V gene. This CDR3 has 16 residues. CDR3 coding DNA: TGCGCCAGCAGCCAGAATCTTCTCAGGAGCGGGCAGCCCCAGCATTTT. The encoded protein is CASSQNLLRSGQPQHF.